This TCR beta chain was identified in a study of cytomegalovirus exposure and HLA in healthy donors (TCRdb year 2017). In terms of the full investigation: In an earlier analysis of fewer than 750 of the donors, 250 to 350 Gb of sequence data and 117 million unique TCR beta sequences from 180 million or so T cells were reported. An early release covering approximately 600 HLA-typed donors comprised about 300 gigabases of sequencing data and around 86 million unique TCR sequences. Of the 300 to 500 genotyped donors, 75% to 85% were placed in the genetic ancestry cluster associated with self-reported Caucasian donors. The aim of the study was to test whether cataloging public T cell receptors could identify signatures of past pathogen exposure. The study used immunosequencing to profile the T cell repertoires of approximately 690 subjects and linked those repertoires to cytomegalovirus serostatus. Besides the first cohort of around 670 subjects, a separate validation cohort made up of 120 or so different subjects was used. To predict cytomegalovirus infection status, the study combined high-throughput TCR immunosequencing, statistical association of individual TCRs with disease status, and machine learning. In a later analysis, previously published TCR beta repertoires from about 670 donors were re-analyzed and high-resolution HLA genotyping was added so that TCR occurrence patterns could be studied. Rather than drawing on any new phenotypic data, the later analysis identified candidate immune exposures from TCR beta sequences and the way those sequences occurred across donors. An earlier analysis of several hundred of the donors applied high-throughput TCR beta sequencing to assess whether each TCR beta V gene segment acted as functional or pseudogenic. Donor age, sex, ethnicity and CMV serostatus were collected together with the repertoire data. A later genetic analysis took genome-wide SNP genotypes for about 55% of the 666 donors and used that subset as a discovery cohort. Every discovery cohort repertoire had been produced on one sequencing platform. HLA typing covered class I and class II loci at four-digit resolution. Typing coverage differed by locus: A, B, C, DRB1 and DQB1 were typed in about 620-640 donors, DQA1 in roughly 510, DPA1 in approximately 600, and DPB1 in roughly 470. Five DR-DQ haplotypes were treated as single units for association and clustering because of strong linkage in the cohort. On average, around 230,000 unique TCR beta nucleotide sequences were sequenced per donor among 398 genotyped donors of the cohort, with 15% to 20% of those sequences being non-productive.

Overall study results and their limits: Presence/absence analyses assumed roughly uniform sequencing depth across donors, an assumption that may not hold. Specific HLA alleles were associated with 15,000 to 20,000 TCR beta sequences at a false discovery rate of 0.05 in a later analysis. In a later analysis, HLA-associated TCR beta chains showed more clonal expansion and lower generation probabilities than non-associated chains that were equally common. The cohort was sequenced for TCR beta chains only, and without alpha or paired-chain data the features that could be detected were limited. The earlier analysis of a few hundred of the donors excluded 15 to 20 rarely observed V segments, including chromosome 9 orphons, because counts were too low. A later analysis found that most CMV-associated TCR beta chains appeared HLA-restricted, with HLA associations seemingly driven largely by CMV exposure. A further reported finding was that TCR beta sequences accurately predicted the HLA-A and HLA-B alleles for most subjects in the first cohort. In a later analysis, the rate of TCR association differed among HLA loci, with DRB1 alleles having the most associated TCRs and HLA-C alleles having the fewest. A later genetic analysis reported fewer N-insertions in productive TCRs among donors in an Asian-associated ancestry cluster than the roughly 700-donor mean. While some public TCRs were present in many individuals, most TCR sequences turned up only very rarely across donors. Because HLA typing was unavailable for some donors at each locus, only the typed subset was used in association tests. Because the 87-base-pair reads could not distinguish some IMGT-functional V segments, including TRBV6-2 and TRBV6-3, those segments were excluded. In an earlier analysis of approximately 590 of the donors, most TCR beta V segments were observed in productive rearrangements about 90% or about 30% of the time, broadly matching IMGT annotations. When HLA alleles, especially DR and DQ, strongly co-occurred, attributing TCR associations to individual alleles was difficult. The classifier was reported to diagnose cytomegalovirus status with high specificity and sensitivity in both the original cohort and the validation cohort. It was suggested by the authors that the approach could potentially be generalized to other disease states and immunological phenotypes. Several of the top co-occurrence clusters appeared to be linked to parvovirus B19, influenza, CMV and Epstein-Barr virus, according to a later analysis. Immune exposure information for the cohort was limited to CMV serostatus. In the study, about 150 TCR beta chains were listed as associated with cytomegalovirus. Linkage disequilibrium might explain the correlated functional status among segregating V segments, but an unknown experimental factor could not be ruled out. In vitro tests confirmed that a few of the cytomegalovirus-associated TCR beta chains recognize cytomegalovirus antigens. A cluster of highly shared sequence variants was judged likely to be a technical artifact of the sequencing pipeline. A later genetic analysis associated a missense DCLRE1C variant with V-gene and J-gene trimming of TCR beta chains, and an independent cohort replicated the association.

The cohort consisted of 600 to 700 healthy bone marrow donors. At the time of sampling, all cohort members were nominally healthy, though unrecorded immune exposures were likely present. The donor was CMV seronegative and was included in the group of about 400 seronegative cohort members. A peripheral blood sample was provided by each donor, and peripheral blood mononuclear cells were used for TCR beta sequencing. The Qiagen DNeasy Blood Extraction Kit was used to extract genomic DNA from the blood cell samples. A word on this clone: The antigen it binds to is not known. Per-base quality was not reported, and no clone a single base away is much larger than it.

The library was generated by the immunoSEQ multiplex PCR assay. For the multiplex PCR, a mixture combining 60 forward primers for TCR Vbeta segments and 13 reverse primers for TCR Jbeta segments was used. The CDR3 region of rearranged TCR beta genes was amplified from genomic DNA by a multiplex PCR assay. On the Illumina HiSeq System, the amplified TCR beta libraries were sequenced as 87-base-pair reads. The authors processed their data as follows. Across the roughly 670 repertoires, a later analysis counted tens of millions of unique TCR beta chains, roughly 11 million of which were shared by at least two donors. To remove PCR and sequencing errors, raw reads were error-corrected and collapsed into unique sequences using a nearest-neighbor algorithm that merged closely related sequences. V, D and J gene segments were assigned by aligning CDR3 sequences to IMGT reference sequences. For a sequence to be retained, at least a six-nucleotide match to both a V gene segment and a J gene segment was required. Rearrangements were called productive when the CDR3 lacked stop codons and stayed in frame with V and J; all others were non-productive. Following IMGT convention, CDR3 was defined as the stretch from the second conserved V-encoded cysteine to the conserved J-encoded phenylalanine. The earlier analysis of about 500 of the donors excluded sequences that lacked an unambiguous match to a single V gene segment. An earlier analysis of fewer than 750 of the donors classified V segments as functional when productive rearrangements were above 56.7% and as segregating when the standard deviation between donors was above 5%. A statistical classification framework was developed to diagnose cytomegalovirus status using the catalog of TCR beta chain sequences. In a later analysis, V and J genes were assigned by comparing TCR nucleotide sequences against IMGT/GENE-DB human TR gene sequences. Using the TCRdist pipeline, a later analysis assigned CDR3 sequences along with most-parsimonious VDJ recombination scenarios. In a later analysis, every TCR beta chain was defined by the combination of its CDR3 amino acid sequence and its V-gene family, and reads without a unique V-gene family were dropped. As a way to deal with suspected cross-contamination and a sequencing artifact, a later analysis dropped roughly 600 nucleotide sequences that were highly shared and had low generation probability. A later analysis calculated a clonal expansion index for each public chain from normalized within-repertoire ranks of inferred template counts. Generation probabilities in a later analysis came from a VDJ recombination model fitted to out-of-frame rearrangements, and those results were checked against IGoR. In a later analysis, hypergeometric tests were used to score TCR-TCR, TCR-HLA and TCR-CMV co-occurrence, with a repertoire-size bias correction applied to TCR pairs. False discovery rates were estimated in a later analysis by permuting HLA or CMV assignments 20 times. In a later analysis, co-occurring TCRs were grouped using DBSCAN, with TCRdist sequence similarity added in when clustering inside HLA-allele-positive subsets. Co-occurrence clustering excluded repertoires with fewer than 30,000 or more than 120,000 public chains, plus five with anomalous nucleotide sharing. TCRdb mirrors the immuneACCESS table, restricted to in-frame sequences. Some clones are absent from its copies; in checked studies, under half trace to an unresolved V gene, and the reason for the others is unknown. V, J and clone size derive from that table, while D and trimming were established from the DNA sequence. In all, the sample holds approximately 130,000 clones, and approximately 87% of those were seen once. The ten largest clones add up to about 1.6% of the sample.

The germline V and J ends show losses of 1 base and 1 base respectively, and no gene match explains 7 bases of the junction. Taken from cysteine to phenylalanine, the CDR3 has 16 residues. The only DNA kept is the CDR3, 48 bases in frame from the first base. Taken from the germline V gene, the CDR1 and CDR2 loops are SGHAT and FQNNGV. The sequenced sample consisted of PBMCs. The chain joins TRBV11-2 to TRBJ2-7, with TRBD1 matching 7 junction bases. The sequence was collected from a middle-aged man in good health and CMV-seronegative. The CDR3 loop reads CASSLAGTEPSYEQYF. At the DNA level, the sequence is TGTGCCAGCAGCTTAGCTGGGACAGAGCCTTCCTACGAGCAGTACTTC.